The entry that follows covers one TCR beta chain sequence. Germline V lookup: CDR1 SGHTA, CDR2 FQGNSA. The CDR3 runs to 15 residues. Trimming pared 5 bases from V and 0 bases from J, leaving 10 bases between. This specimen comes from a study of blood T cell repertoires in COVID-19. Study overall: In each case, the material was cDNA or gDNA derived from T cells, B-cell-depleted T cells, or PBMCs.

As originally analysed: It was from reference gene primer amplification that nucleated cell counts were estimated. Libraries were prepared by immunoSEQ multiplex PCR; TCRdb keeps only in-frame clonotypes and omits some of them. V and J calls and clone size are as listed in that table; D and trimming were resolved from the DNA. The sample includes about 55,000 clones, approximately 90% of them seen just once. The chain is built from TRBV7-2 and TRBJ2-2; D may be TRBD1 (5 bases). The specimen sequenced was peripheral blood. This receptor was obtained from a human donor with active COVID-19. The donor label of this sample is uncertain. The DNA for the CDR3 is TGTGCCAGCAGCAAAACACAGGCGAACACCGGGGAGCTGTTTTTT. Its translation: CASSKTQANTGELFF.